This record looks at one T cell receptor (beta chain) sequence and its context. Its antigen target is currently unknown. No qualities accompany the bases; no much larger clone lies one base away. This record belongs to a study of T-cell reconstitution after alpha-beta-depleted transplantation in children (dated by TCRdb to about 2016). With respect to the entire study: Using TCR repertoire profiling, the study quantitatively followed how T-cell immune reconstitution unfolded in children after TCRalphabeta/CD19-depleted allogeneic hematopoietic cell transplantation.

The treatment or condition label of this sample denotes: allogeneic hematopoietic cell transplantation with graft depleted of TCRalphabeta T cells and CD19 B cells. TCRalphabeta/CD19-depleted allogeneic hematopoietic cell grafts were given to the transplant recipients, all of whom were children. The library was produced with PCR. The instrument was an Illumina HiSeq 2500. TCR library preparation used molecular barcoding, with unique molecular identifiers applied to normalize quantification of the TCRbeta repertoire. TCRdb trimmed public reads at Q25 via fastp, called clones via MiXCR and kept in-frame beta chains. When rows share a CDR3 protein, they turn into one entry using the most common DNA and genes. This sample is represented by roughly 350,000 distinct CDR3 sequences; around 15% of them were singletons. Of the sample, roughly 41% falls within the top ten clones. The CDR3 numbers 18 residues from cysteine through phenylalanine. Only the CDR3 part of the read is kept: 54 bases, read in frame from the first base. Trimming takes 2 bases from V and 3 bases from J, and the germline ends sit 23 bases apart.

Summary of the overall study and its limitations: The frequencies of hyperexpanded clones fell over the following months, and after one year, T-cell counts and TCRbeta diversity were mostly attributed to newly produced T cells. In some patients, the high TCRbeta diversity seen at day 60 was put down to recipient T cells and intrathymic progenitors that had survived conditioning. About two months after transplant, the apparently early recovery of alphabetaT-cell counts reportedly depended on just several hundred clones that had expanded rapidly and came from non-depleted graft cells.

Recombination connected TRBV12-3 or TRBV12-4 to TRBJ2-7; TRBD1 is possibly the D segment (5 matching bases). This clonotype was sampled from a male patient between 2 and 10 years old who had a stem cell transplant for acute lymphoblastic leukemia, so the T cells may come from the graft donor. The sample was PBMCs, mostly from graft donor cells, taken 360 days after TCRalphabeta/CD19-depleted stem cell transplant. CDR3 protein: CASSLFARSGPSRYEQYF. The sequenced DNA: TGTGCCAGCAGTTTATTCGCCCGGTCAGGGCCATCCCGCTACGAGCAGTACTTC.